The sequence of this TCR beta chain was determined in a study of tumour-infiltrating T cells in Burkitt lymphoma (dated by TCRdb to 2018 to 2021). Some background on the complete study: The Burkitt lymphoma cohort comprised 82 patients and spanned all epidemiological subtypes of the disease. TCR repertoire data were correlated with clinical outcome; productive clonality predicted overall and progression-free survival, independent of established prognosticators including age at diagnosis.

Library creation used the immunoSEQ multiplex PCR assay. TCRdb carries this immuneACCESS record with in-frame sequences only. Its versions omit some clonotypes, under half of them owing to an unresolved V gene in the studies checked, with the rest unexplained. A total of some 4,000 clones appear in this sample, 13% to 15% of them only once. The top ten clones comprise under 25% of the sample. Summary of the overall study and its limitations: Several public clonotypes shared across numerous Burkitt lymphoma patients were found, and shared tumour neoantigen selection absent from diffuse large B-cell lymphoma was thereby suggested.

On this clone: Its antigen target is currently unknown. Per-nucleotide qualities are absent, and no much larger clonotype sits a single base away.

Input material: tumor tissue. This receptor was taken from a human donor with Burkitt lymphoma.

The sequence in DNA is TGTGCCAGCTCACCAACTCCGGGAGGGGGGGCCGGAGAGACCCAGTACTTC. It translates to CASSPTPGGGAGETQYF. The chain was built from TRBV18 and TRBJ2-5, and 8 junction bases match TRBD2. The germline V and J ends show losses of 2 bases and 4 bases respectively, and no gene match explains 12 bases of the junction. In the germline V gene, CDR1 corresponds to KGHSH and CDR2 to LQKENI. From the cysteine through the phenylalanine, the CDR3 covers 17 amino acids. The only DNA kept is the CDR3, 51 bases in frame from the first base.